This T cell receptor (beta chain) was sequenced during a study of blood T cell repertoires in COVID-19. As for the study in general: The cDNA or gDNA used as material had been derived from T cells, B-cell-depleted T cells, or PBMCs.

Produced via immunoSEQ multiplex PCR; TCRdb's table is partial and in-frame only. The table has roughly 150,000 clones, 85% to 90% seen once. The CDR3 runs 15 residues. Trimming removed 2 bases at V and 2 bases at J, with 12 bases between. The germline V gene has CDR1 KGHSH and CDR2 LQKENI. The rearrangement joins TRBV18 to TRBJ1-2; D perhaps matches TRBD1 (6 bases). This receptor was identified in a man aged 50 to 60 who had recovered from COVID-19. Source material: peripheral blood. CDR3 bases: TGTGCCAGCTCACCAGAACGGACAGCCAACTATGGCTACACCTTC. This sequence encodes CASSPERTANYGYTF.